This T cell receptor beta chain was recorded in a study of response to subunit inactivated influenza vaccine. This CDR3 is built from 14 residues. Trimming took off 4 bases at V and 2 bases at J, with 12 bases between the two ends. Germline V lookup: CDR1 LGHNA, CDR2 YNFKEQ. TCRdb reanalysed the RT-PCR reads using MiXCR and keeps one entry per CDR3 protein. The sample has about 570,000 distinct CDR3 sequences; 11% are singletons. The sample was also linked to a second study, of T cells expressing NK-cell markers. That source notes: UMIs were included in TCR beta cDNA generated by 5'RACE template switching. HCMV seropositivity marked seven of the eight sequenced donors; one was seronegative. The leading position in the CD3+CD56-NKG2C+ fraction of several donors also went to these clonotypes.

This receptor was taken from a man aged 50-60 years who received an inactivated influenza vaccine. Sequencing was performed on PBMCs from blood, taken on the day of vaccination. The chain is built from TRBV4-2 and TRBJ2-7, with D maybe TRBD2 (6 bases). The CDR3 spells CASSRGTSAYEQYF. The CDR3 bases are TGTGCCAGCAGCCGGGGGACTTCCGCCTACGAGCAGTACTTC.